Listed here is a single T cell receptor (beta chain). This entry belongs to a study of Ad26.COV2.S vaccination and SARS-CoV-2 variants. Treatment noted: some 19 received Ad26.COV2.S at low or high dose, single or two shots; 5 received placebo; per-sample allocation not given. Day 63 after the first vaccine or placebo injection was the time point for sampling. Based in Boston, the donor was an adult of 18-55 years. V lost 6 bases, J lost 2 bases, and 11 bases lay in between. This CDR3 has 14 residues. Looked up from germline, CDR1 is ENHRY and CDR2 is SYGVKD. Sequencing used immunoSEQ multiplex PCR; TCRdb keeps in-frame clones, though not all of them. Among over 400,000 clones listed, about 90% were seen once.

V and J are TRBV10-3 and TRBJ1-3; D is unclear. The source was peripheral blood, collected in a trial of Ad26.COV2.S vaccine versus placebo. This TCR was sampled from a person aged 18-65 years who received the Ad26.COV2.S COVID-19 vaccine or a placebo. CDR3 sequence (DNA): TGTGCCATCAGGCCTCAGGCCACTGGAAACACCATATATTTT. This codes for CAIRPQATGNTIYF.